This T cell receptor (beta chain) was recorded in a study of blood T cell repertoires in COVID-19. For the study at large: Samples taken during acute and convalescent COVID-19 were collected in the United States, Italy and Spain.

Authors' processing steps: Reference gene primer amplification yielded estimated nucleated cell counts. TCRdb keeps only in-frame clones here, not all; method: immunoSEQ multiplex PCR. The V and J calls and clone size come from that table; D and trimming were worked out from the DNA. The table records about 180,000 clones, over 65% of them present only once. The CDR3 loop spans 14 amino acids. Germline loops: CDR1 MNHEY, CDR2 SMNVEV (reference sequence). Trimming removed 7 bases at V and 11 bases at J, with 18 bases between. The Seattle site enrolled patients during active infection and followed them longitudinally.

The sequence was collected from a person between 65 and 80 years old with COVID-19, enrolled during active disease. The chain is built from TRBV27 and TRBJ1-6; a possible D gene is TRBD1 (6 bases). Input material: peripheral blood. The CDR3 sequence is CASTGGRDRAPLHF. Written as DNA, the CDR3 is TGTGCCAGCACTGGGGGCAGGGACCGAGCACCCCTCCACTTT.